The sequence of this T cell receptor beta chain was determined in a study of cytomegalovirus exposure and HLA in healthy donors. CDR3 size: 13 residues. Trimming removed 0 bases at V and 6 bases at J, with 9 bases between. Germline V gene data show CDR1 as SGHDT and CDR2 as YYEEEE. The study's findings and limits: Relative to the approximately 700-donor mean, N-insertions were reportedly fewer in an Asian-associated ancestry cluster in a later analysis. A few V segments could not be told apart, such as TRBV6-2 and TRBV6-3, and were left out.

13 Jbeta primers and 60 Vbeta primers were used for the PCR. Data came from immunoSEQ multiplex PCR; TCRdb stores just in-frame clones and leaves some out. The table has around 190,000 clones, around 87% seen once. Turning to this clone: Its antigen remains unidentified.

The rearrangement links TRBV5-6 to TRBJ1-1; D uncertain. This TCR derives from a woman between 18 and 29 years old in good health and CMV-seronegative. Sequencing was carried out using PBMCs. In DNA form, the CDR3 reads TGTGCCAGCAGCTTGGGGGCCCACGCTGAAGCTTTCTTT. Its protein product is CASSLGAHAEAFF.